What follows are 18 T cell receptor beta chains derived from one specimen sequenced in a study of T cell repertoires in cytomegalovirus infection. These TCRs are of unknown antigen specificity. TCRdb fed the reads into MiXCR, producing one record per CDR3 protein. The profile shows around 360,000 distinct CDR3 sequences, just under 35% of them singletons. The sequenced sample was cultured PBMCs, obtained from culture after CMV antigen stimulation. These receptors all stem from a human donor in good health (CMV status not recorded). Some clones in this sample may be carry-over from other donors' samples.

This chain uses TRBV7-2 with TRBJ1-1; D is undetermined. Per the germline V gene, CDR1 is SGHTA and CDR2 is FQGNSA. The CDR3 totals 14 residues. V was shortened by 2 bases and J by 4 bases, with 11 bases between the two germline ends. The CDR3 DNA is TGTGCCAGCAGCTTATCATTGCTAGCCACTGAAGCTTTCTTT. Protein product: CASSLSLLATEAFF.

V usage is TRBV29-1 and J usage is TRBJ2-1, with D perhaps TRBD1 (5 bases). This CDR3 contains 14 residues. V was trimmed by 0 bases and J by 7 bases, leaving 13 bases between them. CDR1 and CDR2 (germline): SQVTM, ANQGSEA. CDR3 region: CSVEDRDSANEQFF. CDR3 in DNA: TGCAGCGTTGAAGATAGAGACAGCGCGAATGAGCAGTTCTTC.

This rearrangement joins TRBV6-6 to TRBJ2-1; D is unresolved. The V and J ends lost 5 bases and 6 bases respectively, with 17 bases between them. Per the germline V gene, CDR1 is MNHNY and CDR2 is SVGAGI (reference sequence). The CDR3 has 15 amino acids. CDR3 sequence reads: CASSPEAVSINEQFF. The DNA for the CDR3 is TGTGCCAGCAGTCCCGAGGCGGTTAGCATCAATGAGCAGTTCTTC.

The table lists this clonotype with a few counts. The chain employs TRBV6-1 and TRBJ1-4; D possibly corresponds to TRBD1 (6 bases). Germline lookup yields CDR1 MNHNS and CDR2 SASEGT. The CDR3 spans 15 residues. V lost 8 bases to trimming and J lost 0 bases, with 13 bases between them. This CDR3 is CASRPGDATNEKLFF. In nucleotides, the CDR3 is TGTGCCAGCCGTCCAGGGGATGCAACTAATGAAAAACTGTTTTTT.

This clonotype was recorded a few times. The J gene is TRBJ2-7, the V gene TRBV28; the match to TRBD1 covers 10 bases. The V segment lost 5 bases and the J segment 2 bases; nucleotides outside the gene matches: 6. The CDR3 sequence is 15 residues long. Germline-derived CDR1 and CDR2 are MDHEN and SYDVKM. The CDR3 DNA reads as TGTGCCAGCAGTCCCGGGACAGGGGAGGCCTACGAGCAGTACTTC. Protein sequence: CASSPGTGEAYEQYF.

The chain couples TRBV28 to TRBJ2-7; TRBD1 matches 9 bases. Germline CDR1 MDHEN, CDR2 SYDVKM. This CDR3 contains 16 residues. Losses at the gene ends were 6 bases for V and 1 base for J; bases not matched to a gene: 10. Written as DNA, the CDR3 is TGTGCCAGCAGCCCCCCCGGGACAGGGAGTTCCTACGAGCAGTACTTC. Protein product: CASSPPGTGSSYEQYF.

This clonotype was counted between two and nine times. The chain uses TRBV12-3 or TRBV12-4 and TRBJ2-1; 7 positions agree with TRBD2. The CDR3 loop spans 16 amino acids. Germline trimming cut 1 base from V and 4 bases from J; bases unmatched to any gene: 7. The CDR3 spells CASSLVGQRGYNEQFF. CDR3 in DNA: TGTGCCAGCAGTTTAGTTGGCCAGCGGGGTTACAATGAGCAGTTCTTC.

This clonotype was counted a few times. The gene calls are TRBV7-9 and TRBJ2-1, with 8 bases identical to TRBD1. CDR1 SEHNR and CDR2 FQNEAQ come from the germline V gene (reference sequence). The ends lost 5 bases at V and 7 bases at J; junction bases unmatched: 13. This CDR3 comprises 16 residues. This chain's CDR3 is CASSPLLQGAGNEQFF. The CDR3 DNA reads as TGTGCCAGCAGCCCTCTTCTGCAGGGGGCAGGGAATGAGCAGTTCTTC.

The V call is TRBV24-1, the J call TRBJ2-3; 8 positions match TRBD1. V was clipped by 1 base and J by 4 bases; unmatched bases: 3. Germline V gives CDR1 KGHDR, CDR2 SFDVKD. This CDR3 region has 15 residues. The CDR3 is CATSDFGQGADTQYF. CDR3 DNA sequence: TGTGCCACCAGTGATTTTGGACAGGGTGCAGATACGCAGTATTTT.

This clonotype was counted at least ten times. J is TRBJ2-5 and V is TRBV6-1; 9 bases agree with TRBD1. The germline CDR1 and CDR2 sequences are MNHNS and SASEGT. This CDR3 is built from 15 residues. V trimming: 5 bases; J trimming: 3 bases; junction bases outside the gene matches: 7. CDR3 in DNA: TGTGCCAGCAGTTATGGAACAGGGGGCAAAGAGACCCAGTACTTC. It translates to CASSYGTGGKETQYF.

The table lists this clonotype with a few counts. The chain uses TRBV7-9 and TRBJ1-1; D not certain. CDR1 and CDR2 (germline): SEHNR, FQNEAQ (reference sequence). The CDR3 runs to 14 residues. V lost 2 bases to trimming and J lost 4 bases, with 11 bases between them. CDR3 bases: TGTGCCAGCAGCTTAACGCAGAAGGGCACTGAAGCTTTCTTT. This translates into CASSLTQKGTEAFF.

The chain employs TRBV15 and TRBJ2-7; D perhaps matches TRBD1 (6 bases). The CDR3 contains 16 residues. V dropped 3 bases and J dropped 1 base, with 16 bases sitting between them. Germline CDR1 and CDR2: LNHNV and YYDKDF (reference sequence). CDR3 nucleotide sequence: TGTGCCACCAGCAGGCTTCCCGGGACAAATTCCTACGAGCAGTACTTC. Translated: CATSRLPGTNSYEQYF. Together with reference TRBV15 and TRBJ2-7, the CDR3 gives the full variable domain: DAMVIQNPRYQVTQFGKPVTLSCSQTLNHNVMYWYQQKSSQAPKLLFHYYDKDFNNEADTPDNFQSRRPNTSFCFLDIRSPGLGDTAMYLCATSRLPGTNSYEQYFGPGTRLTVT.

V usage is TRBV12-3 or TRBV12-4 and J usage is TRBJ2-7; D remains ambiguous. The CDR3 runs 13 residues. V lost 6 bases, J lost 0 bases, and 9 bases lay in between. The CDR3 nucleotides read TGTGCCAGCAGGTCCTCCAACTCCTACGAGCAGTACTTC. This gives the protein CASRSSNSYEQYF.

The sample holds a few counts of this clonotype. The genes are TRBV27 and TRBJ1-6; tentatively, D is TRBD1 (5 bases). Germline CDR1 and CDR2: MNHEY and SMNVEV (reference sequence). With 5 bases removed from V and 0 bases from J, the gap between germline ends came to 23 bases. The CDR3 totals 20 residues. The CDR3 region has the DNA TGTGCCAGCAGTAAAGCCACTCTAATGGGACGGAGCTCCTATAATTCACCCCTCCACTTT. It codes for CASSKATLMGRSSYNSPLHF.

The V gene is TRBV18, the J gene TRBJ1-2; tentatively, D is TRBD1 (5 bases). CDR3 length equals 14 residues. Deletions cut 2 bases from V and 8 bases from J, with 15 bases between. Germline V gives CDR1 KGHSH, CDR2 LQKENI. For the CDR3, the DNA is TGTGCCAGCTCACCAGACAGAATATCCGGCGGCTACACCTTC. It codes for CASSPDRISGGYTF.

This clonotype appeared many times. V usage is TRBV6-1 and J usage is TRBJ2-7, with TRBD2 as a possible D gene (6 bases). The CDR3 has 15 residues. V gave up 2 bases and J gave up 0 bases, with 11 bases separating them. Germline loops: CDR1 MNHNS, CDR2 SASEGT. The CDR3 spells CASSEIGTLSYEQYF. In DNA form, the CDR3 reads TGTGCCAGCAGTGAAATAGGGACTCTCTCCTACGAGCAGTACTTC.

The chain employs TRBV4-1 and TRBJ2-2; D is possibly TRBD2 (6 bases). The length of the CDR3 is 15 residues. The germline CDR1 and CDR2 sequences are MGHRA and YSYEKL. The V end lost 4 bases, the J end lost 1 base, and 10 bases lay between the germline ends. The CDR3 DNA sequence: TGCGCCAGCAGCCCGGGGGTAGGGAACACCGGGGAGCTGTTTTTT. Translating gives CASSPGVGNTGELFF.

Many counts were recorded for this clonotype. The gene calls are TRBV7-2 and TRBJ2-7, with 7 bases that match TRBD2. The ends lost 3 bases at V and 5 bases at J; junction bases unmatched: 4. CDR1 is SGHTA, CDR2 FQGNSA, per germline. The CDR3 runs 13 residues. CDR3 in DNA: TGTGCCAGCAGCTTGGCGGGAGAAGACGAGCAGTACGTC. It is translated as CASSLAGEDEQYV.